This T cell receptor (beta chain) is drawn from a study of radiotherapy plus CTLA-4 blockade in lung cancer. Study-wide background: For approximately 17% of patients, objective responses occurred, and around 34% had disease control.

The assay was immunoSEQ multiplex PCR, and TCRdb's table has in-frame clones only and misses some. The sample yields just over 60,000 clones, around three quarters seen once. V lost 3 bases and J lost 1, with 9 bases in between. Germline V gene data show CDR1 as MNHEY and CDR2 as SMNVEV (reference sequence). The CDR3 runs 14 residues. The V call is TRBV27, the J call TRBJ1-1; D possibly corresponds to TRBD1 (6 bases). The receptor was derived from a human donor with non-small cell lung cancer who had a complete response to radiotherapy plus ipilimumab. This specimen consisted of peripheral blood, obtained from a patient treated with radiotherapy plus ipilimumab. In DNA form, the CDR3 reads TGTGCCAGCAGTTTGAGGGGGGGGAACACTGAAGCTTTCTTT. This translates into CASSLRGGNTEAFF.